This is a list of T cell receptor beta chains from one sample in a study of long-term antiretroviral therapy in people with HIV. Using immunoSEQ multiplex PCR, the repertoire was profiled, and TCRdb retains in-frame clones only, with some absent. The sample shows roughly 23,000 clones, about 79% of them seen only once. The sample was unsorted PBMCs, taken 0.1 years before starting antiretroviral therapy. The receptors were sampled from a man aged 18 to 29 with HIV. The CDR3 runs from the conserved cysteine through the conserved F or W. Each record gives: CDR3 protein, CDR3 DNA, V gene, D gene, clone size, J gene. D genes are given only for firm matches. Size is omitted from some rows. Given values are once, few, many or a class for expanded clones.

CDR3aa: CASSGLGGGQETQYF
CDR3nt: TGTGCCAGTAGTGGCTTGGGCGGGGGCCAAGAGACCCAGTACTTC
v_gene: TRBV19
d_gene: TRBD2
abundance: -
j_gene: TRBJ2-5

CDR3aa: CASSQDEGTGGYEQYF
CDR3nt: TGCGCCAGCAGCCAAGACGAAGGGACAGGGGGCTACGAGCAGTACTTC
v_gene: TRBV4-1
d_gene: TRBD1
abundance: few
j_gene: TRBJ2-7

CDR3aa: CASNKAGPNTGELFF
CDR3nt: TGTGCCAGCAATAAGGCAGGGCCTAACACCGGGGAGCTGTTTTTT
v_gene: TRBV7-9
d_gene: -
abundance: -
j_gene: TRBJ2-2

CDR3aa: CASSVYPGGEQYF
CDR3nt: TGTGCCAGCAGCGTATACCCGGGGGGAGAGCAGTACTTC
v_gene: TRBV9
d_gene: TRBD2
abundance: -
j_gene: TRBJ2-7

CDR3aa: CASSQGQGAGGYTF
CDR3nt: TGTGCCAGCAGCCAGGGGCAGGGGGCGGGGGGCTACACCTTC
v_gene: TRBV11-2
d_gene: TRBD1
abundance: medium-sized
j_gene: TRBJ1-2

CDR3aa: CASRTWQGAAGELFF
CDR3nt: TGTGCCAGCAGGACGTGGCAGGGGGCGGCCGGGGAGCTGTTTTTT
v_gene: TRBV2
d_gene: TRBD1
abundance: -
j_gene: TRBJ2-2

CDR3aa: CASSYRMSGANVLTF
CDR3nt: TGTGCCAGCAGCTATAGAATGTCTGGGGCCAACGTCCTGACTTTC
v_gene: TRBV7-2
d_gene: -
abundance: -
j_gene: TRBJ2-6

CDR3aa: CASSIIASGSYEQYF
CDR3nt: TGTGCCAGTAGTATTATAGCTAGCGGGAGTTACGAGCAGTACTTC
v_gene: TRBV19
d_gene: TRBD2
abundance: -
j_gene: TRBJ2-7

CDR3aa: CASSRGGGGSPLHF
CDR3nt: TGTGCCAGCAGCAGGGGGGGCGGGGGCTCACCCCTCCACTTT
v_gene: TRBV2
d_gene: TRBD1
abundance: -
j_gene: TRBJ1-6

CDR3aa: CASSQGVGGGASDTQYF
CDR3nt: TGTGCCAGCAGCCAAGGAGTCGGCGGGGGGGCGTCAGATACGCAGTATTTT
v_gene: TRBV4-2
d_gene: TRBD2
abundance: few
j_gene: TRBJ2-3

CDR3aa: CASSPGHDTGELFF
CDR3nt: TGTGCCAGTAGTCCCGGACATGACACCGGGGAGCTGTTTTTT
v_gene: TRBV19
d_gene: -
abundance: -
j_gene: TRBJ2-2

CDR3aa: CASSRAGGVDEKLFF
CDR3nt: TGCGCCAGCAGCCGGGCAGGGGGCGTAGATGAAAAACTGTTTTTT
v_gene: TRBV4-1
d_gene: TRBD1
abundance: -
j_gene: TRBJ1-4

CDR3aa: CASSLFSGQNTEAFF
CDR3nt: TGTGCCAGCAGCTTGTTTAGTGGACAGAACACTGAAGCTTTCTTT
v_gene: TRBV7-9
d_gene: -
abundance: -
j_gene: TRBJ1-1

CDR3aa: CASSLGAGGQSYTF
CDR3nt: TGTGCCAGCAGCTTAGGTGCGGGGGGCCAAAGCTACACCTTC
v_gene: TRBV7-2
d_gene: -
abundance: -
j_gene: TRBJ1-2

CDR3aa: CASRANGGNTIYF
CDR3nt: TGTGCCAGCAGGGCCAACGGGGGAAACACCATATATTTT
v_gene: TRBV9
d_gene: -
abundance: -
j_gene: TRBJ1-3

CDR3aa: CASSKEPAPYEQYF
CDR3nt: TGTGCCAGCAGCAAAGAGCCAGCCCCCTACGAGCAGTACTTC
v_gene: TRBV21-1
d_gene: -
abundance: few
j_gene: TRBJ2-7

CDR3aa: CSVEDTGGNKNTEAFF
CDR3nt: TGCAGCGTTGAAGATACCGGGGGGAACAAGAACACTGAAGCTTTCTTT
v_gene: TRBV29-1
d_gene: -
abundance: -
j_gene: TRBJ1-1

CDR3aa: CASSLSTDTQYF
CDR3nt: TGTGCCAGCAGCTTAAGCACAGATACGCAGTATTTT
v_gene: TRBV5-4
d_gene: -
abundance: -
j_gene: TRBJ2-3

CDR3aa: CASSLGSSFTDTQYF
CDR3nt: TGTGCCAGCAGTTTAGGGAGCTCCTTCACAGATACGCAGTATTTT
v_gene: TRBV27
d_gene: -
abundance: -
j_gene: TRBJ2-3

CDR3aa: CASSLGGQSYGYTF
CDR3nt: TGTGCCAGCAGTCTCGGCGGACAGTCATATGGCTACACCTTC
v_gene: TRBV6-5
d_gene: -
abundance: -
j_gene: TRBJ1-2

CDR3aa: CASSAGTSGNNEQFF
CDR3nt: TGTGCCAGCTCGGCCGGGACTAGCGGAAACAATGAGCAGTTCTTC
v_gene: TRBV18
d_gene: TRBD2
abundance: -
j_gene: TRBJ2-1

CDR3aa: CASSFEGGVNQPQHF
CDR3nt: TGTGCCAGCTCCTTCGAGGGGGGGGTCAATCAGCCCCAGCATTTT
v_gene: TRBV6-4
d_gene: -
abundance: -
j_gene: TRBJ1-5

CDR3aa: CASSDRIQGTEAFF
CDR3nt: TGTGCCAGCAGTGATCGGATTCAGGGCACTGAAGCTTTCTTT
v_gene: TRBV2
d_gene: -
abundance: -
j_gene: TRBJ1-1

CDR3aa: CASSRQQSSGNTIYF
CDR3nt: TGTGCCAGCAGTCGGCAACAGAGCTCTGGAAACACCATATATTTT
v_gene: TRBV6-1
d_gene: -
abundance: once
j_gene: TRBJ1-3

CDR3aa: CAISEGGTSGPQETQYF
CDR3nt: TGTGCCATCAGTGAGGGAGGGACTAGCGGACCCCAAGAGACCCAGTACTTC
v_gene: TRBV10-3
d_gene: TRBD2
abundance: -
j_gene: TRBJ2-5

CDR3aa: CASSQEVAGGLATQYF
CDR3nt: TGTGCCAGCAGCCAAGAAGTAGCGGGGGGTCTCGCGACCCAGTACTTC
v_gene: TRBV4-2
d_gene: TRBD2
abundance: -
j_gene: TRBJ2-5

CDR3aa: CATSSGYNEQFF
CDR3nt: TGTGCCACCAGCAGTGGATACAATGAGCAGTTCTTC
v_gene: TRBV15
d_gene: -
abundance: -
j_gene: TRBJ2-1